Below, 21 T cell receptor beta chains from the same sample are listed, as sequenced in a study of T-cell reconstitution after alpha-beta-depleted transplantation in children. TCRbeta library construction was performed incorporating unique molecular identifiers. TCRdb called the PCR reads again in MiXCR, with one record for every CDR3 protein. The sample lists roughly 500,000 distinct CDR3 sequences, over 9.5% occurring once. Sample: PBMCs, taken before TCRalphabeta/CD19-depleted stem cell transplant. Receptors were obtained from a child aged 2 to 10 with inherited bone marrow failure, due to receive a stem cell transplant.

This clonotype was seen many times. The rearrangement uses TRBV5-1 and TRBJ2-4; D gene ambiguous. The V gene lost 4 bases and the J gene lost 7 bases, with 12 bases spanning the gap. Per germline, CDR1 SGHRS and CDR2 YFSETQ. The CDR3 is 13 residues long. CDR3 in amino acids: CASSSPTRNIQYF. Here the CDR3 DNA reads TGCGCCAGCAGCAGCCCTACACGCAACATTCAGTACTTC.

This clonotype came up many times. This rearrangement joins TRBV15 to TRBJ2-7, with 9 bases aligning to TRBD1. The length of the CDR3 is 12 residues. CDR1 is LNHNV, CDR2 YYDKDF, per germline (reference sequence). Trimming cost V 4 bases and J 5 bases; bases outside gene matches: 0. CDR3 nucleotides: TGTGCCACCAGCAACAGGGGGCACGAGCAGTACTTC. This sequence encodes CATSNRGHEQYF.

This clonotype showed up many times. The chain combines TRBV6-2 or TRBV6-3 with TRBJ2-3; possible D gene TRBD1, 5 bases. V was pared by 0 bases and J by 0 bases, with 7 bases between. This CDR3 is 15 amino acids long. Germline-derived CDR1 and CDR2 are MNHEY and SVGEGT. Written as DNA, the CDR3 is TGTGCCAGCAGTTACTCGACAGAGAGCACAGATACGCAGTATTTT. It encodes CASSYSTESTDTQYF.

The table lists this clonotype with many counts. V usage is TRBV27 and J usage is TRBJ2-7; D perhaps matches TRBD2 (6 bases). The germline gives CDR1 MNHEY, CDR2 SMNVEV (reference sequence). V lost 6 bases and J lost 3, with 18 bases in between. The CDR3 extends over 15 amino acids. CDR3 DNA sequence: TGTGCCAGCAGCCCCGGGACTGCAATACGCTACGAGCAGTACTTC. This gives the protein CASSPGTAIRYEQYF.

There are many counts of this clonotype. V gene TRBV29-1 combines with J gene TRBJ2-1, with 12 bases lining up with TRBD2. Germline V gives CDR1 SQVTM, CDR2 ANQGSEA. CDR3 size: 17 residues. With 1 base clipped from V and 0 bases from J, the junction kept 4 bases outside the gene matches. CDR3 in amino acids: CSVEGLAGGSSYNEQFF. CDR3 in DNA: TGCAGCGTTGAAGGCCTAGCGGGAGGGAGCTCCTACAATGAGCAGTTCTTC.

There are many counts of this clonotype. The V call is TRBV28, the J call TRBJ2-1; a weak D match, TRBD1 (6 bases). The CDR3 loop spans 12 amino acids. V was pared by 10 bases and J by 9 bases, with 16 bases between. From germline, CDR1 is MDHEN and CDR2 SYDVKM. The CDR3 bases are TGTGCCACCAGGGGAAACGGAGGTGAGCAGTTCTTC. Translation: CATRGNGGEQFF.

The chain links TRBV6-1 to TRBJ2-3; D is perhaps TRBD2 (5 bases). CDR3 length equals 16 residues. V was clipped by 8 bases and J by 7 bases, with 25 bases between them. Germline CDR1 is MNHNS and CDR2 is SASEGT. The CDR3 DNA sequence: TGTGCCAGCGCTATACCGGTCAGCGGTTTGATATATACGCAGTATTTT. Amino acid sequence: CASAIPVSGLIYTQYF.

This clonotype was picked up many times. This rearrangement joins TRBV11-2 to TRBJ1-4; 9 bases match TRBD1. Germline V gene data show CDR1 as SGHAT and CDR2 as FQNNGV. The CDR3 spans 15 residues. V lost 5 bases and J lost 3; bases outside the gene matches: 4. Here the CDR3 reads CASSPTGGANEKLFF. In DNA, the CDR3 is TGTGCCAGCAGCCCGACAGGGGGAGCTAATGAAAAACTGTTTTTT.

As to this clonotype: A much larger clone sits a single nucleotide away, making a read error possible. The J gene is TRBJ2-1, the V gene TRBV20-1; 9 bases are shared with TRBD2. The CDR3 extends over 16 amino acids. Germline loops: CDR1 DFQATT, CDR2 SNEGSKA (reference sequence). The CDR3 protein is CSASSVGGRAYNEHFF. The CDR3 DNA is TGCAGTGCTAGTAGTGTGGGCGGGAGGGCCTACAATGAGCATTTCTTC.

This clonotype was detected a few times. J is TRBJ1-6 and V is TRBV7-2; D remains ambiguous. CDR1 is SGHTA, CDR2 FQGNSA, per germline. The V end lost 1 base, the J end lost 0 bases, and 7 bases lay between the germline ends. The CDR3 has 16 amino acids. The CDR3 DNA sequence: TGTGCCAGCAGCTTAGGGGTTAGCTCCTATAATTCACCCCTCCACTTT. Its translation: CASSLGVSSYNSPLHF.

The sample holds many counts of this clonotype. V is TRBV12-3 or TRBV12-4 and J is TRBJ2-1; maybe TRBD2 (5 bases). Trimming stripped 5 bases from V and 12 bases from J, with 17 bases between. The length of the CDR3 is 13 residues. The CDR3 is CASSTGIPSGQFF. CDR3 bases: TGTGCCAGCAGTACCGGGATCCCCTCCGGGCAGTTCTTC.

This clonotype was found many times. This chain uses TRBV6-6 with TRBJ2-1; possibly TRBD2 for D (5 bases). This CDR3 spans 12 amino acids. V was cut by 6 bases and J by 6 bases, with 9 bases left in between. Germline CDR1 reads MNHNY; CDR2 reads SVGAGI (reference sequence). DNA for the CDR3: TGTGCCAGCAGCCCCGCGGGCAATGAGCAGTTCTTC. This codes for CASSPAGNEQFF.

The rearrangement joins TRBV12-3 or TRBV12-4 to TRBJ2-4; 9 bases agree with TRBD2. V gave up 1 base and J gave up 3 bases; unmatched junction bases: 7. The CDR3 is 17 residues long. CDR3 sequence reads: CASSLEAGGEGKNIQYF. In DNA form, the CDR3 reads TGTGCCAGCAGTTTAGAGGCGGGAGGGGAGGGCAAAAACATTCAGTACTTC.

This clonotype was seen repeatedly, ten times or more. The chain carries TRBV16 and TRBJ2-1; 7 bases match TRBD2. Per the germline V gene, CDR1 is KGHSY and CDR2 is FQNENV. The CDR3 runs 15 residues. The junction had 3 bases not matched to a gene; V was cut back by 0 bases and J by 4 bases. The CDR3 bases are TGTGCCAGCAGCCAATCTAGCGGGTGGTACAATGAGCAGTTCTTC. It codes for CASSQSSGWYNEQFF.

The chain carries TRBV7-6 and TRBJ2-1; TRBD2 matches 10 bases. J lost 6 bases, V lost 6 bases, and 11 bases had no gene match. Per germline, CDR1 SGHVS and CDR2 FNYEAQ. The CDR3 runs 16 residues. CDR3 amino acids: CASSPEREGWGNEQFF. For the CDR3, the DNA is TGTGCCAGCAGTCCTGAGCGGGAGGGGTGGGGCAATGAGCAGTTCTTC.

This clonotype was observed many times. The rearrangement joins TRBV2 to TRBJ1-2, with D possibly matching TRBD1 (5 bases). Trimming removed 4 bases at V and 3 bases at J, with 12 bases between. The CDR3 contains 14 residues. CDR1 is SNHLY, CDR2 FYNNEI, per germline. The CDR3 DNA reads as TGTGCCAGCAGTGTCCAGGGTTTGGACTATGGCTACACCTTC. This gives the protein CASSVQGLDYGYTF.

This clonotype was observed many times. This rearrangement joins TRBV7-8 to TRBJ2-2; D is perhaps TRBD2 (7 bases). Per germline, CDR1 SGHVS and CDR2 FQNEAQ. The CDR3 has 15 amino acids. V was shortened by 4 bases and J by 6 bases, with 15 bases between the two germline ends. CDR3 protein: CASSSPGEGAGELFF. In DNA, the CDR3 is TGTGCCAGCAGCTCTCCAGGGGAGGGGGCCGGGGAGCTGTTTTTT. The complete variable domain, with remaining parts taken from reference TRBV7-8 and TRBJ2-2, reads GAGVSQSPRYKVAKRGQDVALRCDPISGHVSLFWYQQALGQGPEFLTYFQNEAQLDKSGLPSDRFFAERPEGSVSTLKIQRTQQEDSAVYLCASSSPGEGAGELFFGEGSRLTVL.

In its sample, this clonotype was seen many times. V and J are TRBV27 and TRBJ2-5; D remains ambiguous. There are 13 residues in the CDR3. Per the germline V gene, CDR1 is MNHEY and CDR2 is SMNVEV (reference sequence). V was pared by 0 bases and J by 2 bases, with 4 bases between. The CDR3 protein is CASSLSRQETQYF. For the CDR3, the DNA is TGTGCCAGCAGTTTATCTAGGCAAGAGACCCAGTACTTC.

This clonotype was observed at least ten times. The chain links TRBV19 to TRBJ2-3; 9 nucleotides agree with TRBD2. Unmatched junction bases numbered 22, after V lost 10 bases and J lost 2 bases. The CDR3 covers 19 residues. Per the germline V gene, CDR1 is LNHDA and CDR2 is SQIVND (reference sequence). Here the CDR3 reads CATQAGPLAGIRYTDTQYF. In nucleotides, the CDR3 is TGTGCCACCCAAGCTGGGCCTCTAGCGGGGATCCGTTACACAGATACGCAGTATTTT.

There are a few counts of this clonotype. The rearrangement links TRBV18 to TRBJ2-1; the match to TRBD2 covers 12 bases. V shed 2 bases and J 0 bases; nucleotides not matched to a gene: 11. Germline values: CDR1 KGHSH, CDR2 LQKENI. The CDR3 runs to 20 residues. The CDR3 bases are TGTGCCAGCTCACCATCAGGCGGACTAGCGGGAACAAGCTCCTACAATGAGCAGTTCTTC. This translates into CASSPSGGLAGTSSYNEQFF.

This clonotype has ten or more counts. V gene TRBV20-1 combines with J gene TRBJ2-3; D is unclear. The CDR3 totals 11 residues. CDR1 and CDR2 from the germline V gene are DFQATT and SNEGSKA (reference sequence). V was pared by 8 bases and J by 4 bases, with 10 bases between. Here the CDR3 reads CSYLIADTQYF. DNA of the CDR3: TGCAGTTATTTAATCGCAGATACGCAGTATTTT.